A selection of T cell receptor beta chains follows, all from one sample in a study of follicular helper T cells after annual influenza vaccination. Profiling relied on immunoSEQ multiplex PCR, and the TCRdb table lists in-frame clones only, not all of them. The sample includes 28,000 or so clones, about 82% of them seen just once. The sample was CXCR5+ CD38- circulating T follicular helper cells from blood, taken on the day of influenza vaccination. The receptors originated from an adult who received the influenza vaccine. The CDR3 runs from the conserved cysteine through the conserved F or W. D genes are given only for firm matches. Not every row has a clone size; where given, it reads once, few, many or a size class.

v_gene	j_gene	abundance	d_gene	CDR3nt	CDR3aa
TRBV5-5	TRBJ2-3	NA	TRBD1	TGTGCCAGCAGCGCAGGGGGGGGGACAGGGTTCACAGATACGCAGTATTTT	CASSAGGGTGFTDTQYF
TRBV19	TRBJ1-5	once	TRBD1	TGTGCCAGTAGGGACTCGACAGGGAGCAATCAGCCCCAGCATTTT	CASRDSTGSNQPQHF
TRBV6-6	TRBJ1-2	NA	NA	TGTGCCAGCAGCTTCCCAGGCGTAACTAACTATGGCTACACCTTC	CASSFPGVTNYGYTF
TRBV18	TRBJ2-7	NA	NA	TGTGCCAGCTCACGAATTCGCCAGGGGACCACCTACGAGCAGTACTTC	CASSRIRQGTTYEQYF
TRBV30	TRBJ1-2	few	TRBD1	TGTGCCTGGAACAGGGGGAAGGGCTATGGCTACACCTTC	CAWNRGKGYGYTF
TRBV2	TRBJ1-4	NA	NA	TGTGCCAGCAGCCGGGGGGCTAGAGATGAAAAACTGTTTTTT	CASSRGARDEKLFF
TRBV27	TRBJ1-6	NA	NA	TGTGCCAGCAGTAGAAACCGGGTTTCGGATTCACCCCTCCACTTT	CASSRNRVSDSPLHF
TRBV19	TRBJ1-5	NA	TRBD1	TGTGCCAGTAGTCTGGGACAGGGCAATCAGCCCCAGCATTTT	CASSLGQGNQPQHF
TRBV6-4	TRBJ2-1	few	TRBD2	TGTGCCAGCAGTGATTTGCTAGCGGGAGGGCACAATGAGCAGTTCTTC	CASSDLLAGGHNEQFF
TRBV7-8	TRBJ1-5	NA	TRBD1	TGTGCCAGCAGCTTAGAGGGGGCTCAGCCCCAGCATTTT	CASSLEGAQPQHF
TRBV18	TRBJ1-1	NA	TRBD1	TGTGCCAGCTCACCATCCGGGACAGGGGGTAATACTGAAGCTTTCTTT	CASSPSGTGGNTEAFF
TRBV5-4	TRBJ2-7	NA	NA	TGTGCCAGCAGCTTAGGTAGCGGCTACGAGCAGTACTTC	CASSLGSGYEQYF
TRBV5-1	TRBJ2-5	NA	NA	TGCGCCAGCAGCTTTTGGTTAGGGGGTCCGCAAGAGACCCAGTACTTC	CASSFWLGGPQETQYF
TRBV12-5	TRBJ1-5	few	NA	TGTGCTAGTGGTTTGGCCGCGCCCAATCAGCCCCAGCATTTT	CASGLAAPNQPQHF
TRBV6-1	TRBJ1-1	NA	NA	TGTGCCAGCAGTGCTATTAGGAACACTGAAGCTTTCTTT	CASSAIRNTEAFF
TRBV30	TRBJ2-3	once	NA	TGTGCCTGGAGCACAGGGGGGGTGGCAGATACGCAGTATTTT	CAWSTGGVADTQYF
TRBV11-2	TRBJ1-1	NA	NA	TGTGCCAGCAGCTTCGGACACCAGAACACTGAAGCTTTCTTT	CASSFGHQNTEAFF
TRBV5-4	TRBJ2-5	NA	NA	TGTGCCAGCAGCCCACAGGGAACTTATGGAGAGACCCAGTACTTC	CASSPQGTYGETQYF
TRBV19	TRBJ1-3	NA	TRBD1	TGTGCCAGCCGACCGGGACAGGCGGTAAACACCATATATTTT	CASRPGQAVNTIYF
TRBV19	TRBJ1-5	NA	NA	TGTGCCAGTAGGAGAGACAGTTATAGCAATCAGCCCCAGCATTTT	CASRRDSYSNQPQHF
TRBV7-2	TRBJ1-3	NA	NA	TGTGCCAGCAGCTTTGTAACAGGATTTACTGGAAACACCATATATTTT	CASSFVTGFTGNTIYF
TRBV6-1	TRBJ2-7	once	TRBD1	TGTGCCAGTTCTACAGGGGTCACCTACGAGCAGTACTTC	CASSTGVTYEQYF
TRBV12-5	TRBJ2-5	NA	NA	TGTGCTAGTGGCCCCCGGGGAGCGGAGAGTCAAGAGACCCAGTACTTC	CASGPRGAESQETQYF
TRBV6-1	TRBJ1-1	once	TRBD1	TGTGCCAGCGGCGAAACAGGGGTCTGGACTGAAGCTTTCTTT	CASGETGVWTEAFF
TRBV5-1	TRBJ1-1	NA	TRBD1	TGCGCCAGCAGCTGGGGACAGGGACAAGCTTTCTTT	CASSWGQGQAFF
TRBV5-1	TRBJ2-5	NA	NA	TGCGCCAGCAGCTTGTCCGAGAGGCAAGAGACCCAGTACTTC	CASSLSERQETQYF
TRBV5-1	TRBJ1-2	NA	TRBD1	TGCGCCAGCAGCTTGGCACAGGGGACAAAGAACTATGGCTACACCTTC	CASSLAQGTKNYGYTF
TRBV10-2	TRBJ1-5	once	NA	TGCGCCAGCAGTGAGAGCCTAAATCAGCCCCAGCATTTT	CASSESLNQPQHF
TRBV18	TRBJ1-1	NA	NA	TGTGCCAGCTCACCACCCGCAGGGGCTAGTGAAGCTTTCTTT	CASSPPAGASEAFF
TRBV7-9	TRBJ2-3	NA	NA	TGTGCCAGCAGCTTAGGACAGCCCACAGATACGCAGTATTTT	CASSLGQPTDTQYF
TRBV14	TRBJ2-1	NA	TRBD1	TGTGCCAGCAGCCAAGATTCCGGGACAGGGAATAGGCAGTTCTTC	CASSQDSGTGNRQFF
TRBV11-3	TRBJ1-1	NA	TRBD1	TGTGCCAGCAGCTTAGCCCCCCCGGACAGGGCCACTGAAGCTTTCTTT	CASSLAPPDRATEAFF
TRBV29-1	TRBJ1-3	NA	TRBD1	TGCAGCGTTGGAGACAGGGGAGCAGGAAACACCATATATTTT	CSVGDRGAGNTIYF
TRBV10-2	TRBJ1-6	NA	TRBD1	TGCGCCAGTGCCCGGGACAGGGGTGTCTTT	CASARDRGVF
TRBV10-1	TRBJ2-1	NA	NA	TGCGCCAGCAGTGAGTCGGGGGGCAATGAGCAGTTCTTC	CASSESGGNEQFF
TRBV13	TRBJ1-6	few	NA	TGTGCCAGCAGCATGAGGACGACGGGATCACCCCTCCACTTT	CASSMRTTGSPLHF
TRBV7-2	TRBJ2-1	NA	TRBD2	TGTGCCAGCAGCTTTATACGGGGGGGTGAAAAGTTCTTC	CASSFIRGGEKFF
TRBV7-2	TRBJ2-5	NA	TRBD1	TGTGCCAGCAGCCTTGACAGGGTGGAGACCCAGTACTTC	CASSLDRVETQYF
TRBV13	TRBJ1-4	NA	NA	TGTGCCAGCAGCCATCCTCGACAGCCTGAAAAACTGTTTTTT	CASSHPRQPEKLFF
TRBV11-2	TRBJ2-1	NA	TRBD1	TGTGCCAGCAGCCCCTGGTTGGACAGGGTTTACAATGAGCAGTTCTTC	CASSPWLDRVYNEQFF
TRBV5-4	TRBJ1-1	NA	TRBD1	TGTGCCAGCAGCGACCAGGGGGGAACTGAAGCTTTCTTT	CASSDQGGTEAFF
TRBV10-3	TRBJ2-4	NA	NA	TGTGCCACCACCACAGGGTTGGGCGACATTCAGTACTTC	CATTTGLGDIQYF
TRBV29-1	TRBJ1-5	NA	NA	TGCAGCGCTGTGGGGGGGGCGGATCAGCCCCAGCATTTT	CSAVGGADQPQHF
TRBV9	TRBJ1-3	NA	TRBD1	TGTGCCAGCAGCGTAGAGCTAGAACAGGGGGCCCGAAACACCATATATTTT	CASSVELEQGARNTIYF
TRBV2	TRBJ2-3	once	NA	TGTGCCAGCAAATTTGGAACGGGAGCAGGAGATACGCAGTATTTT	CASKFGTGAGDTQYF
TRBV5-1	TRBJ2-7	NA	TRBD2	TGCGCCAGCAGCACGGGGGATACTAGCGGACTCTACGAGCAGTACTTC	CASSTGDTSGLYEQYF
TRBV7-2	TRBJ1-2	NA	NA	TGTGCCAGCAGCTCCTACAGGGAGGGGCATGGCTACACCTTC	CASSSYREGHGYTF
TRBV5-1	TRBJ2-7	once	TRBD1	TGCGCCAGCAGCTTGGAACAGGGGGCCTACGAGCAGTACTTC	CASSLEQGAYEQYF